A selection of T cell receptor beta chains follows, all from one sample in a study of cytomegalovirus exposure and HLA in healthy donors. Libraries were prepared by immunoSEQ multiplex PCR; TCRdb keeps only in-frame clonotypes and omits some of them. The sample holds roughly 190,000 clones, around 75% seen once. The sample was PBMCs. The receptors here all came from a female donor in good health and CMV-seronegative. Both conserved end residues are part of each CDR3. The order of the fields is J gene, V gene, clone size, D gene, CDR3 DNA, CDR3 protein. A D gene is named only where the DNA matches it firmly. Size values are once, few and many counts, or a class for expanded clones, and some rows have none.

>TRBJ2-1|TRBV27|few|TRBD2
TGTGCCAGCAGTCCCGAGGTAGCGGGAGGGGGGTGGCATGATGAGCAGTTCTTC
CASSPEVAGGGWHDEQFF
>TRBJ2-3|TRBV2|.|TRBD2
TGTGCCAGCAGTGAAACAGGACTAGCGGGAAACACAGATACGCAGTATTTT
CASSETGLAGNTDTQYF
>TRBJ1-1|TRBV5-5|.|.
TGTGCCAGCAGCTTGGGGAGGGGGAACACTGAAGCTTTCTTT
CASSLGRGNTEAFF
>TRBJ2-2|TRBV5-1|once|TRBD1
TGCGCCAGCAGCCCGGGGACAGTGGGCGGGGAGCTGTTTTTT
CASSPGTVGGELFF
>TRBJ2-7|TRBV21-1|.|.
TGTGCCAGCAGCGGGGGACAGACGACCTACGAGCAGTACTTC
CASSGGQTTYEQYF
>TRBJ2-3|TRBV10-3|.|TRBD2
TGTGCCATCAGTGTCCTAGCGGGGGCCAGCACAGATACGCAGTATTTT
CAISVLAGASTDTQYF
>TRBJ2-7|TRBV7-8|.|TRBD1
TGTGCCAGCAGCTTTCGTCCGGGACAGGGCTTGTCCTACGAGCAGTACTTC
CASSFRPGQGLSYEQYF
>TRBJ2-7|TRBV7-2|.|TRBD1
TGTGCCAGCAGCTTCCGGACAGGGGGGACCTACGAGCAGTACTTC
CASSFRTGGTYEQYF
>TRBJ2-1|TRBV9|.|TRBD2
TGTGCCAGCAGCGTGACTAGCGTCTCCTACAATGAGCAGTTCTTC
CASSVTSVSYNEQFF
>TRBJ1-4|TRBV5-1|.|.
TGCGCCAGCCACGGCGCCATTCCAGGAGAAAAACTGTTTTTT
CASHGAIPGEKLFF
>TRBJ1-1|TRBV20-1|.|.
TGCAGTGCTAGCCGGAACACTGAAGCTTTCTTT
CSASRNTEAFF
>TRBJ2-1|TRBV29-1|.|TRBD2
TGCAGCGTTGTTGCGGGAGGGCCCAATGAGCAGTTCTTC
CSVVAGGPNEQFF
>TRBJ2-6|TRBV29-1|.|.
TGCAGCGTTGAATGGGGGCAGCCCTCTGGGGCCAACGTCCTGACTTTC
CSVEWGQPSGANVLTF
>TRBJ2-1|TRBV28|.|TRBD2
TGTGCCAGCAGTCCAATGGGACTATTTATTGAGCAGTTCTTC
CASSPMGLFIEQFF
>TRBJ2-3|TRBV7-9|.|TRBD2
TGTGCCAGCAGCTTTAGCGGGCTCACAGATACGCAGTATTTT
CASSFSGLTDTQYF
>TRBJ2-2|TRBV6-1|.|.
TGTGCCAGCAGTGTAGCAACAGTAAACACCGGGGAGCTGTTTTTT
CASSVATVNTGELFF
>TRBJ1-2|TRBV28|.|.
TGTGCCACCGTTAACAGGGAACGTCGTGGCTACACCTTC
CATVNRERRGYTF
>TRBJ2-7|TRBV28|.|.
TGTGCCAGCAGTTTAGCCTCCAGGGGTCCCAGCTCCTACGAGCAGTACTTC
CASSLASRGPSSYEQYF
>TRBJ2-5|TRBV7-3|.|TRBD2
TGTGCCAGCAGCCGTTACGGGGGGGCAGGGGAGACCCAGTACTTC
CASSRYGGAGETQYF
>TRBJ2-7|TRBV19|few|.
TGTGCCAGTAGTACGAGCTGGGGCTCCTCCTACGAGCAGTACTTC
CASSTSWGSSYEQYF
>TRBJ2-1|TRBV5-8|.|TRBD2
TGTGCCAGCAGCCACGGACTAGCGGGGGGATACAATGAGCAGTTCTTC
CASSHGLAGGYNEQFF
>TRBJ2-2|TRBV4-2|.|TRBD2
TGTGCCAGCAGCCAAGTCGCTAGCGGGAGTACCGGCGGGGAGCTGTTTTTT
CASSQVASGSTGGELFF
>TRBJ2-5|TRBV27|.|.
TGTGCCAGCAGTCTGACCCCGACTAAGACAGAGACCCAGTACTTC
CASSLTPTKTETQYF
>TRBJ1-5|TRBV7-2|.|.
TGTGCCAGCAGCTTGTCGAGCAATCAGCCCCAGCATTTT
CASSLSSNQPQHF
>TRBJ1-2|TRBV4-2|.|TRBD1
TGTGCCAGCAGCCAAGAATGGGCAGGGGGGTCGAACTATGGCTACACCTTC
CASSQEWAGGSNYGYTF
>TRBJ1-5|TRBV5-6|.|TRBD1
TGTGCCAGCAGCTTGATGGGGGGACAGGGATACAATCAGCCCCAGCATTTT
CASSLMGGQGYNQPQHF
>TRBJ2-7|TRBV5-1|.|TRBD2
TGCGCCAGCAGCTTGGTCGGGAGGTCCTACGAGCAGTACTTC
CASSLVGRSYEQYF
>TRBJ2-3|TRBV27|.|TRBD2
TGTGCCAGCAGTTCCCTAGCGGGAGGTAGCACAGATACGCAGTATTTT
CASSSLAGGSTDTQYF
>TRBJ2-1|TRBV6-5|.|TRBD1
TGTGCCAGCAAGGGACAGGGTGACAATGAGCAGTTCTTC
CASKGQGDNEQFF
>TRBJ2-4|TRBV29-1|.|.
TGCAGCGTTGGTGGTAGCGGACAAAACATTCAGTACTTC
CSVGGSGQNIQYF
>TRBJ2-1|TRBV6-5|.|TRBD2
TGTGCCAGCAGTTACTCGCAGGGCCTAGCGGGAGAGCAGTTCTTC
CASSYSQGLAGEQFF
>TRBJ2-1|TRBV5-1|.|TRBD2
TGCGCCAGCAGCCCCGATAGACTAGCGGGAGGGAGGTTCTTC
CASSPDRLAGGRFF
>TRBJ1-1|TRBV29-1|.|TRBD1
TGCAGCGTTGAAGCACGGGACAGGGGGAACACTGAAGCTTTCTTT
CSVEARDRGNTEAFF
>TRBJ1-2|TRBV6-1|.|.
TGTGCCAGCAGTGATGCGGGGCCAGATACGATATATGGCTACACCTTC
CASSDAGPDTIYGYTF
>TRBJ1-2|TRBV27|.|TRBD1
TGTGCCAGCAGCCCGAGGGGGCGCAACTATGGCTACACCTTC
CASSPRGRNYGYTF
>TRBJ2-3|TRBV19|.|.
TGTGCCAGTAGTATAGGACTAGAGGCAGATACGCAGTATTTT
CASSIGLEADTQYF
>TRBJ2-5|TRBV4-2|.|TRBD2
TGTGCCAGCAGCCAAGTGGGTAGCGGGGGGGCCTTACGAGAGACCCAGTACTTC
CASSQVGSGGALRETQYF
>TRBJ2-2|TRBV7-9|.|.
TGTGCCAGCAGCTTAGGGGGCCCTCCAGGGACCGGGGAGCTGTTTTTT
CASSLGGPPGTGELFF
>TRBJ1-6|TRBV21-1|.|.
TGTGCCAGCAGCTCCAAGGCACGATTGGCCCCCCACGGGTCACCCCTCCACTTT
CASSSKARLAPHGSPLHF
>TRBJ2-3|TRBV19|.|TRBD1
TGTGCCAGTAGTATCAGGGGGACGAGCACAGATACGCAGTATTTT
CASSIRGTSTDTQYF
>TRBJ2-7|TRBV27|.|TRBD1
TGTGCCAGCAGTTTTACAGGGGGTTTCGAGCAGTACTTC
CASSFTGGFEQYF
>TRBJ2-7|TRBV4-3|.|TRBD1
TGCGCCAGCAGCCCGGGACAGTTCCAATACGAGCAGTACTTC
CASSPGQFQYEQYF
>TRBJ1-5|TRBV27|few|.
TGTGCCAGCAGTTATCTCAATCAGCCCCAGCATTTT
CASSYLNQPQHF
>TRBJ1-5|TRBV10-3|.|.
TGTGCCATCAGTGAAAGGGGAGGGAATCAGCCCCAGCATTTT
CAISERGGNQPQHF
>TRBJ2-2|TRBV5-5|.|.
TGTGCCAGCAGCTCCGGGATTTTCACAACCGGGGAGCTGTTTTTT
CASSSGIFTTGELFF
>TRBJ2-5|TRBV7-7|.|TRBD1
TGTGCCAGCAGCCCAACCCGACAGGGTGGGGAGACCCAGTACTTC
CASSPTRQGGETQYF
>TRBJ1-2|TRBV10-3|.|TRBD1
TGTGCCATCAGGGGTAGGGGGGGACAGGGGGCTATCGGCTACACCTTC
CAIRGRGGQGAIGYTF
>TRBJ1-2|TRBV6-5|.|.
TGTGCCAGCAGTCCCCGGGAGAACTATGGCTACACCTTC
CASSPRENYGYTF
>TRBJ2-1|TRBV6-4|.|TRBD1
TGTGCCAGCAGTGTGGGACAGGGGTACGGGGATGAGCAGTTCTTC
CASSVGQGYGDEQFF
>TRBJ2-3|TRBV6-6|.|TRBD2
TGTGCCAGCAGTTACGGCGGGGGGGCCACAGATACGCAGTATTTT
CASSYGGGATDTQYF
>TRBJ2-7|TRBV7-3|.|TRBD2
TGTGCCATCCCGTTGCGGGCTAGCGGGGGGCGCTCCTACGAGCAGTACTTC
CAIPLRASGGRSYEQYF